A single sample gave rise to the 27 T cell receptor beta chains below, sequenced in a study of Ad26.COV2.S vaccination and SARS-CoV-2 variants. Treatment here: roughly 19 received Ad26.COV2.S at low or high dose, single or two shots; roughly five received placebo; per-sample allocation not given. Specimens were obtained on day 63 following the first vaccine or placebo injection. Some clones are missing from TCRdb's copy, which holds only in-frame ones; the method was immunoSEQ multiplex PCR. Seen here are 300,000 to 350,000 clones, about 88% observed once, and the top ten hold 6.4%. The starting material was peripheral blood, obtained in a trial of Ad26.COV2.S vaccine versus placebo. The receptor source for this set is a person aged 18-60 years who received the Ad26.COV2.S COVID-19 vaccine or a placebo.

This chain connects TRBV28 to TRBJ1-5; 9 nucleotides match TRBD1. The germline V gene has CDR1 MDHEN and CDR2 SYDVKM. J gave up 6 bases and V 2 bases, and 5 bases lay outside the gene matches. The CDR3 contains 15 residues. The CDR3 DNA reads as TGTGCCAGCAGTTTAGGACAGGGGAGCGTTCAGCCCCAGCATTTT. It is translated as CASSLGQGSVQPQHF.

This chain links TRBV9 with TRBJ2-5; 9 bases are shared with TRBD1. The V gene's germline CDR1 is SGDLS and CDR2 YYNGEE. The CDR3 loop spans 16 amino acids. The trim removed 6 bases at V and 1 base at J, leaving 10 bases unmatched. CDR3 protein: CASNDGQGIVQETQYF. CDR3 bases: TGTGCCAGCAACGACGGACAGGGGATAGTCCAAGAGACCCAGTACTTC.

This chain uses TRBV6-5 with TRBJ1-3; no definite D call. CDR1 is MNHEY, CDR2 SVGAGI, per germline. This CDR3 contains 11 residues. With 8 bases removed from V and 4 bases from J, the gap between germline ends came to 6 bases. The CDR3 here is CASCRGNTIYF. Here the CDR3 DNA reads TGTGCCAGCTGTAGAGGAAACACCATATATTTT.

This rearrangement joins TRBV5-1 to TRBJ2-3; D ambiguous. This CDR3 has 14 residues. Germline-derived CDR1 and CDR2 are SGHRS and YFSETQ. The V end lost 0 bases, the J end lost 6 bases, and 11 bases lay between the germline ends. The DNA of the CDR3 is TGCGCCAGCAGCTTGGGGCGGCAAGGCGATACGCAGTATTTT. Its protein product is CASSLGRQGDTQYF.

The chain joins TRBV5-1 to TRBJ1-1; TRBD1 matches 9 bases. The CDR3 sequence is 15 residues long. CDR1 and CDR2 from the germline V gene are SGHRS and YFSETQ. The junction had 10 bases not matched to a gene; V was cut back by 4 bases and J by 6 bases. CDR3 coding DNA: TGCGCCAGCAGCGACTACAGGGGGCTCGGGTCTGAAGCTTTCTTT. It translates to CASSDYRGLGSEAFF.

The chain combines TRBV28 with TRBJ1-2, with D unclear. The germline gives CDR1 MDHEN, CDR2 SYDVKM. This CDR3 has 14 residues. Trimming pared 5 bases from V and 6 bases from J, leaving 16 bases between. CDR3 sequence (DNA): TGTGCCAGCAGTCTCCCACTGGCGGTAAATGGCTACACCTTC. Translation gives CASSLPLAVNGYTF.

This rearrangement joins TRBV29-1 to TRBJ2-7; TRBD1 is a possible D gene (6 bases). The germline V gene has CDR1 SQVTM and CDR2 ANQGSEA. Trimming left V 4 bases short and J 0 bases short, with 19 bases between. CDR3 size: 16 residues. Written as DNA, the CDR3 is TGCAGCGTTGGTAAACACCCGGACAGTACCTCCTACGAGCAGTACTTC. Its translation is CSVGKHPDSTSYEQYF.

The V call is TRBV3-1 (or the pseudogene TRBV3-2), the J call TRBJ1-3; no firm D call. The CDR3 totals 13 residues. Germline V gene sequence: CDR1 LGHDT, CDR2 YNNKEL (reference sequence). V shed 4 bases and J shed 5 bases, with 9 bases lying between them. The CDR3 nucleotides read TGTGCCAGCAGCCCGTCCTTAAGAAACACCATATATTTT. Its translation: CASSPSLRNTIYF.

V is TRBV29-1 and J is TRBJ2-7, with 8 positions matching TRBD1. CDR1 and CDR2 (germline): SQVTM, ANQGSEA. The CDR3 covers 13 residues. V shed 7 bases and J 4 bases; nucleotides not matched to a gene: 9. In DNA form, the CDR3 reads TGCAGCGCGATCCAGACAGGGGAGTACGAGCAGTACTTC. The encoded protein is CSAIQTGEYEQYF.

The V call is TRBV6-5, the J call TRBJ1-2; D gene unclear. Deletions cut 0 bases from V and 8 bases from J, with 10 bases between. Germline-derived CDR1 and CDR2 are MNHEY and SVGAGI. This CDR3 comprises 13 residues. CDR3 nucleotides: TGTGCCAGCAGTTACTCGAACGCATACGGCTACACCTTC. Its protein is CASSYSNAYGYTF.

The rearrangement links TRBV5-4 to TRBJ2-5; 9 bases are a match to TRBD2. V trimming: 4 bases; J trimming: 5 bases; junction bases outside the gene matches: 6. The CDR3 runs 14 residues. Germline-derived CDR1 and CDR2 are SGHNT and YYREEE (reference sequence). The CDR3 region is CASSVAGAGETQYF. Written as DNA, the CDR3 is TGTGCCAGCAGCGTAGCGGGGGCTGGGGAGACCCAGTACTTC.

A word on this clone: The same CDR3 can be traced to other DNA sequences in this sample. CDR3 bases: TGTGCCTGGAGTCGGCAGGGCAATCAGCCCCAGCATTTT. This codes for CAWSRQGNQPQHF. The V and J genes are TRBV30 and TRBJ1-5; no definite D call. With 2 bases removed from V and 2 bases from J, the gap between germline ends came to 7 bases. Germline CDR1 GTSNPN, CDR2 SVGIG (reference sequence). CDR3 length: 13 residues. Variable domain in full (rest from reference TRBV30 and TRBJ1-5): SQTIHQWPATLVQPVGSPLSLECTVEGTSNPNLYWYRQAAGRGLQLLFYSVGIGQISSEVPQNLSASRPQDRQFILSSKKLLLSDSGFYLCAWSRQGNQPQHFGDGTRLSIL.

The chain carries TRBV19 and TRBJ2-7; D call uncertain. The CDR3 consists of 16 residues. Looked up from germline, CDR1 is LNHDA and CDR2 is SQIVND (reference sequence). V shed 3 bases and J shed 1 base, with 16 bases lying between them. CDR3 nucleotides: TGTGCCAGTAGTATCCCCGGGTTTGTCAGGTCCTACGAGCAGTACTTC. Amino acids: CASSIPGFVRSYEQYF.

This chain connects TRBV19 to TRBJ2-6, with D perhaps TRBD1 (6 bases). Germline V gene sequence: CDR1 LNHDA, CDR2 SQIVND (reference sequence). This CDR3 has 15 amino acids. V lost 6 bases and J 1 base, leaving 10 bases between the germline ends. The CDR3 DNA follows: TGTGCCAGTAGACCCGGACAGTCTGGGGCCAACGTCCTGACTTTC. It is translated as CASRPGQSGANVLTF.

The chain uses TRBV11-1 and TRBJ1-1, with 8 positions matching TRBD1. This CDR3 is built from 12 residues. The J segment lost 8 bases and the V segment lost 4 bases, leaving 3 bases of the junction unmatched. Germline CDR1 and CDR2: SGHAT and FQDESV (reference sequence). CDR3 sequence reads: CASSYGDREAFF. Here the CDR3 DNA reads TGTGCCAGCAGCTATGGGGACAGGGAAGCTTTCTTT.

The CDR3 region has the DNA TGTGCCAGCAGTTTGGACAGCAATCAGCCCCAGCATTTT. It codes for CASSLDSNQPQHF. This rearrangement joins TRBV6-5 to TRBJ1-5; D unclear. Trimming cost V 4 bases and J 1 base, with 5 bases left between them. The CDR3 is 13 residues long. From germline, CDR1 is MNHEY and CDR2 SVGAGI.

This rearrangement joins TRBV24-1 to TRBJ2-2, with TRBD1 matching 9 bases. This CDR3 region has 16 residues. Germline V gene sequence: CDR1 KGHDR, CDR2 SFDVKD. The V and J ends lost 4 bases and 1 base, in that order; junction bases with no gene match: 3. The CDR3, as DNA: TGTGCCACCAGTGACTCGGACAGGGGGAACACCGGGGAGCTGTTTTTT. It specifies CATSDSDRGNTGELFF.

This chain connects TRBV5-4 to TRBJ2-5; maybe TRBD2 (5 bases). Germline loops: CDR1 SGHNT, CDR2 YYREEE (reference sequence). The CDR3 consists of 14 residues. V lost 4 bases to trimming and J lost 2 bases, with 12 bases between them. CDR3 coding DNA: TGTGCCAGCAGCAATCGGACGGGGCAAGAGACCCAGTACTTC. Protein: CASSNRTGQETQYF.

V usage is TRBV5-1 and J usage is TRBJ1-2, with D possibly matching TRBD1 (5 bases). The germline V gene encodes CDR1 SGHRS and CDR2 YFSETQ. This CDR3 has 13 residues. The ends were cut back, 7 bases at V and 2 bases at J, with 12 bases in the middle. CDR3 amino acids: CASRDGGNYGYTF. The DNA for the CDR3 is TGCGCCAGCCGCGATGGGGGGAACTATGGCTACACCTTC.

The chain is built from TRBV6-2 or TRBV6-3 and TRBJ1-5; TRBD1 aligns across 9 bases. The CDR3 loop spans 15 amino acids. V lost 5 bases, J lost 7 bases, and 9 bases stayed unmatched. Germline V gene lookup returns CDR1 MNHEY and CDR2 SVGEGT. CDR3 nucleotides: TGTGCCAGCAGTGGGGGGGGACAGGGAACGCAGCCCCAGCATTTT. Amino acid sequence: CASSGGGQGTQPQHF.

The V and J genes are TRBV28 and TRBJ1-1; D is unclear. Per the germline V gene, CDR1 is MDHEN and CDR2 is SYDVKM. Trimming took 5 bases from V and 4 from J, leaving 8 bases between them. The CDR3 runs to 12 residues. The CDR3 coding sequence is TGTGCCAGCAGTAAGCGGGGCACTGAAGCTTTCTTT. Its translation is CASSKRGTEAFF.

This chain uses TRBV5-4 with TRBJ2-5, with D maybe TRBD2 (5 bases). V dropped 4 bases and J dropped 7 bases, with 17 bases sitting between them. CDR3 size: 14 residues. Germline V gene sequence: CDR1 SGHNT, CDR2 YYREEE (reference sequence). In DNA, the CDR3 is TGTGCCAGCAGCAACGGACGCTCCGAGGGGACCCAGTACTTC. It codes for CASSNGRSEGTQYF.

The chain joins TRBV4-3 to TRBJ1-6; unclear D gene. Germline values: CDR1 LGHNA, CDR2 YSLEER. The CDR3 totals 17 residues. Trimming cost V 2 bases and J 8 bases, with 19 bases left between them. The CDR3 here is CASSQTLPGVYDSPLHF. The CDR3 nucleotides read TGCGCCAGCAGCCAAACCCTGCCAGGAGTGTACGATTCACCCCTCCACTTT.

The V gene is TRBV3-1 (or the pseudogene TRBV3-2), the J gene TRBJ1-6; a weak D match, TRBD1 (6 bases). V shed 1 base and J shed 10 bases, with 11 bases lying between them. The germline V gene has CDR1 LGHDT and CDR2 YNNKEL (reference sequence). CDR3 length: 14 amino acids. The CDR3: CASSQAGGESPLHF. In nucleotides, the CDR3 is TGTGCCAGCAGCCAAGCTGGGGGCGAGTCACCCCTCCACTTT.

This clone was seen a few times. The chain couples TRBV7-9 to TRBJ2-7, with 7 bases lining up with TRBD2. Germline V gives CDR1 SEHNR, CDR2 FQNEAQ (reference sequence). The CDR3 runs 16 residues. Trimming took 5 bases from V and 5 from J; bases not matched to a gene: 15. The CDR3 nucleotides read TGTGCCAGCAGCGCTAGTCGCCCGCGGGAGCCACACGAGCAGTACTTC. It specifies CASSASRPREPHEQYF.

The DNA for the CDR3 is TGTGCCAGCAGCACGGGGCGGAATGAGCAGTTCTTC. Its translation: CASSTGRNEQFF. This chain uses TRBV9 with TRBJ2-1; TRBD1 or TRBD2 may be the D gene (5 bases each). Germline V gives CDR1 SGDLS, CDR2 YYNGEE. There are 12 residues in the CDR3. The V end lost 4 bases, the J end lost 7 bases, and 9 bases lay between the germline ends.

This clone was found many times. V usage is TRBV11-2 and J usage is TRBJ1-5; D call uncertain. The CDR3 spans 12 residues. Germline CDR1 and CDR2: SGHAT and FQNNGV. The V end lost 3 bases, the J end lost 9 bases, and 9 bases lay between the germline ends. For the CDR3, the DNA is TGTGCCAGCAGCTTTGCTCGTCGGCCCCAGCATTTT. Encoded protein: CASSFARRPQHF.